This T cell receptor (beta chain) comes out of a study of blood T cell repertoires in COVID-19. Study summary: Samples representing acute and convalescent COVID-19 were sourced from the United States, Italy and Spain. Sample material is recorded as cDNA or gDNA derived from T cells, B-cell-depleted T cells, or PBMCs.

As regards this clone: Other DNA sequences in this specimen translate into the identical CDR3.

Under the authors' procedure: Estimates of nucleated cell counts were drawn from the amplification of reference gene primers. Assay used: immunoSEQ multiplex PCR; TCRdb lists only in-frame clones, some missing. The V and J calls and clone size are taken from that table; D and trimming were inferred from the DNA. In the table there are around 53,000 clones, about 77% of which are singletons. Per the germline V gene, CDR1 is MNHEY and CDR2 is SVGAGI. V was cut by 4 bases and J by 4 bases, with 19 bases left in between. The length of the CDR3 is 16 residues. J is TRBJ1-2 and V is TRBV6-5, with a tentative D call TRBD1 (6 bases). The receptor was isolated from a man in his sixties or seventies with active or convalescent COVID-19. What was sequenced was peripheral blood. Here the CDR3 reads CASSSIMRGGIYGYTF. CDR3 in DNA: TGTGCCAGCAGTTCGATTATGAGAGGGGGTATCTATGGCTACACCTTC.